The 28 T cell receptor beta chains below come from one sample, sequenced in a study of blood T cell repertoires in COVID-19. The table came from immunoSEQ multiplex PCR; TCRdb's copy has only in-frame clones and leaves some out. This sample has roughly 330,000 clones, with 70% to 90% found just once. Sequenced input: PBMCs or T cells enriched from blood (not recorded which). The receptors shown here come from a woman in her twenties or thirties who had recovered from COVID-19.

The chain employs TRBV5-8 and TRBJ1-2, with D maybe TRBD1 (6 bases). The germline V gene has CDR1 SGHTS and CDR2 YDEGEE. V lost 7 bases, J lost 7 bases, and 20 bases lay in between. The length of the CDR3 is 14 residues. For the CDR3, the DNA is TGTGCCAGCGGACCCCCACCAGGGGCCGGTGGCTACACCTTC. This translates into CASGPPPGAGGYTF. The complete variable domain, with remaining parts taken from reference TRBV5-8 and TRBJ1-2, reads EAGVTQSPTHLIKTRGQQATLRCSPISGHTSVYWYQQALGLGLQFLLWYDEGEERNRGNFPPRFSGRQFPNYSSELNVNALELEDSALYLCASGPPPGAGGYTFGSGTRLTVV.

This clone has more than one count but fewer than ten. The V and J genes are TRBV24-1 and TRBJ1-1, with 8 bases lining up with TRBD1. V gave up 12 bases and J gave up 3 bases; unmatched junction bases: 8. Germline V gene sequence: CDR1 KGHDR, CDR2 SFDVKD. This CDR3 region has 13 residues. The CDR3 is CAVRGRLDTEAFF. The CDR3 nucleotides read TGTGCCGTCAGGGGGCGGTTAGACACTGAAGCTTTCTTT.

The chain is built from TRBV3-1 (or the pseudogene TRBV3-2) and TRBJ1-4, with 7 bases aligning to TRBD1. V gave up 4 bases and J gave up 8 bases; unmatched junction bases: 7. The CDR3 loop spans 14 amino acids. Germline CDR1 and CDR2: LGHDT and YNNKEL (reference sequence). Written as DNA, the CDR3 is TGTGCCAGCAGCCTCCGACAGGGCCACGAAAAACTGTTTTTT. Amino acid sequence: CASSLRQGHEKLFF.

CDR3 residues: CASLTRGGNGYTF. CDR3 DNA: TGTGCCAGCTTAACAAGGGGGGGTAATGGCTACACCTTC. This sequence joins TRBV6-5 and TRBJ1-2; TRBD1 might be the D (6 bases). There are 13 residues in the CDR3. With 8 bases removed from V and 6 bases from J, the gap between germline ends came to 16 bases. Per the germline V gene, CDR1 is MNHEY and CDR2 is SVGAGI.

The genes are TRBV6-5 and TRBJ1-2; possible D gene TRBD1, 6 bases. V gave up 6 bases and J gave up 6 bases, with 11 bases separating them. The CDR3 has 12 amino acids. Germline V gene sequence: CDR1 MNHEY, CDR2 SVGAGI. In DNA, the CDR3 is TGTGCCAGCAGACAGGGACACCATGGCTACACCTTC. Protein product: CASRQGHHGYTF.

The rearrangement uses TRBV5-4 and TRBJ2-3, with 9 bases that match TRBD2. Unmatched junction bases numbered 9, after V lost 0 bases and J lost 4 bases. Per the germline V gene, CDR1 is SGHNT and CDR2 is YYREEE (reference sequence). The CDR3 spans 17 residues. In nucleotides, the CDR3 is TGTGCCAGCAGCTTGGGTGGCGGGGGGGCCGCCGCAGATACGCAGTATTTT. It translates to CASSLGGGGAAADTQYF.

CDR3 bases: TGTGCCAGCAGCGTAACGAGCCGGGGTAGCACAGATACGCAGTATTTT. Translating gives CASSVTSRGSTDTQYF. V is TRBV9 and J is TRBJ2-3; D may be TRBD2 (5 bases). Per the germline V gene, CDR1 is SGDLS and CDR2 is YYNGEE. V was clipped by 1 base and J by 0 bases, with 12 bases between them. This CDR3 is 16 amino acids long.

The chain is built from TRBV3-1 (or the pseudogene TRBV3-2) and TRBJ2-1; 12 positions match TRBD2. J was trimmed by 1 base and V by 1 base; bases with no gene match: 5. The CDR3 runs to 18 residues. Germline V gene lookup returns CDR1 LGHDT and CDR2 YNNKEL (reference sequence). CDR3 sequence reads: CASSQGASGGASYNEQFF. As DNA, the CDR3 is TGTGCCAGCAGCCAAGGAGCTAGCGGGGGGGCTTCCTACAATGAGCAGTTCTTC.

The rearrangement joins TRBV28 to TRBJ2-7; D remains unclear. V lost 6 bases and J 2 bases, leaving 5 bases between the germline ends. CDR3 length equals 11 residues. Germline loops: CDR1 MDHEN, CDR2 SYDVKM. The DNA for the CDR3 is TGTGCCAGCAGGGGCACCTACGAGCAGTACTTC. This codes for CASRGTYEQYF.

J is TRBJ2-7 and V is TRBV3-1 (or the pseudogene TRBV3-2); 7 positions match TRBD1. CDR1 and CDR2 (germline): LGHDT, YNNKEL (reference sequence). V lost 2 bases and J lost 2; bases outside the gene matches: 6. The CDR3 is made up of 15 amino acids. The CDR3 coding sequence is TGTGCCAGCAGCCAAATGGGACAGCGAGCCTACGAGCAGTACTTC. As protein: CASSQMGQRAYEQYF.

The chain employs TRBV6-6 and TRBJ1-3, with TRBD1 as a possible D gene (6 bases). Looked up from germline, CDR1 is MNHNY and CDR2 is SVGAGI (reference sequence). The CDR3 runs to 17 residues. V was trimmed by 5 bases and J by 6 bases, leaving 23 bases between them. CDR3 sequence reads: CASSPIGGAAALNTIYF. As DNA, the CDR3 is TGTGCCAGCAGTCCGATAGGGGGGGCGGCTGCCCTAAACACCATATATTTT.

This chain connects TRBV7-2 to TRBJ2-1; maybe TRBD2 (7 bases). V was cut by 4 bases and J by 4 bases, with 14 bases left in between. In germline, CDR1 is SGHTA, CDR2 FQGNSA. The CDR3 loop spans 15 amino acids. This CDR3 is CASSYWGGAYNEQFF. For the CDR3, the DNA is TGTGCCAGCAGCTACTGGGGGGGGGCTTACAATGAGCAGTTCTTC.

The chain carries TRBV10-3 and TRBJ2-5, with D possibly being TRBD1 (5 bases). The V and J ends lost 6 bases and 0 bases respectively, with 11 bases between them. The CDR3 length is 14 residues. Per germline, CDR1 ENHRY and CDR2 SYGVKD. CDR3 region: CAIRAGWDQETQYF. DNA for the CDR3: TGTGCCATCAGGGCAGGGTGGGACCAAGAGACCCAGTACTTC.

The chain combines TRBV5-1 with TRBJ1-1; the D gene is possibly TRBD1 (5 bases). Trimming shortened V by 3 bases and J by 12 bases, and 18 bases separated the two germline ends. The CDR3 contains 13 residues. Per the germline V gene, CDR1 is SGHRS and CDR2 is YFSETQ. The chain's CDR3 is CASSWGDRPLTFF. DNA for the CDR3: TGCGCCAGCAGCTGGGGTGACAGACCATTGACTTTCTTT.

V usage is TRBV5-6 and J usage is TRBJ2-7, with TRBD1 identical over 10 bases. The CDR3 totals 16 residues. The V and J ends lost 0 bases and 3 bases, in that order; junction bases with no gene match: 6. The germline gives CDR1 SGHDT, CDR2 YYEEEE. The CDR3 sequence: CASSLGQGAYRYEQYF. CDR3 in DNA: TGTGCCAGCAGCTTGGGACAGGGGGCTTATCGCTACGAGCAGTACTTC.

The rearrangement joins TRBV5-1 to TRBJ1-2, with a possible D match to TRBD1 (5 bases). Looked up from germline, CDR1 is SGHRS and CDR2 is YFSETQ. The V end was cut by 4 bases, the J end by 8 bases, with 15 bases between. The CDR3 extends over 13 amino acids. The DNA for the CDR3 is TGCGCCAGCAGCCCCCAGGGTCTTGGAGGCTACACCTTC. Encoded protein: CASSPQGLGGYTF. Filled out from reference TRBV5-1 and TRBJ1-2, the complete variable domain reads KAGVTQTPRYLIKTRGQQVTLSCSPISGHRSVSWYQQTPGQGLQFLFEYFSETQRNKGNFPGRFSGRQFSNSRSEMNVSTLELGDSALYLCASSPQGLGGYTFGSGTRLTVV.

This clone was recorded only once. The gene calls are TRBV9 and TRBJ1-2; D is uncertain. V was clipped by 5 bases and J by 3 bases, with 8 bases between them. The CDR3 runs 12 residues. Germline V gives CDR1 SGDLS, CDR2 YYNGEE. DNA of the CDR3: TGTGCCAGCAGGTCGGGTTACTATGGCTACACCTTC. Translated: CASRSGYYGYTF.

The J gene is TRBJ1-6, the V gene TRBV5-5, with D tentatively TRBD1 (6 bases). The length of the CDR3 is 15 residues. The V and J ends lost 1 base and 6 bases respectively, with 11 bases between them. Germline V gene data show CDR1 as SGHKS and CDR2 as YYEKEE (reference sequence). The CDR3 sequence: CASSLSGQPNSPLHF. The CDR3 nucleotides read TGTGCCAGCAGCTTGTCGGGACAACCTAATTCACCCCTCCACTTT.

This sequence joins TRBV12-5 and TRBJ2-7; 7 bases agree with TRBD1. This CDR3 comprises 15 residues. The V segment lost 6 bases and the J segment 5 bases; nucleotides outside the gene matches: 13. Germline V gene lookup returns CDR1 LGHNT and CDR2 FRNRAP. The CDR3 bases are TGTGCTAGTGGGACCGGAAGACAGGGAACGGACGAGCAGTACTTC. Translated: CASGTGRQGTDEQYF.

In DNA, the CDR3 is TGCGCCAGCAGCCAAGATTGGGGGGGGAAGCAGTTCTTC. Its translation is CASSQDWGGKQFF. The V gene is TRBV4-3, the J gene TRBJ2-1; 7 bases line up with TRBD2. Germline CDR1 reads LGHNA; CDR2 reads YSLEER. This CDR3 is 13 amino acids long. With V trimmed by 0 bases and J by 11 bases, 4 bases remained unmatched.

The genes are TRBV7-2 and TRBJ2-5; 13 nucleotides agree with TRBD2. The CDR3 loop spans 16 amino acids. Unmatched junction bases numbered 5, after V lost 0 bases and J lost 7 bases. Germline CDR1 SGHTA, CDR2 FQGNSA. CDR3 in DNA: TGTGCCAGCAGCTTAGCCGGGACTAGCGGGGCGGGGACCCAGTACTTC. Its translation: CASSLAGTSGAGTQYF.

The V and J genes are TRBV5-1 and TRBJ2-5; TRBD1 is a possible D gene (5 bases). Germline CDR1 is SGHRS and CDR2 is YFSETQ. Trimming took off 3 bases at V and 5 bases at J, with 14 bases between the two ends. The CDR3 runs to 14 residues. The CDR3 DNA reads TGCGCCAGCAGCTCCGTCCCGAAGGGGGAGACCCAGTACTTC. This translates into CASSSVPKGETQYF. The whole variable domain, remainder taken from reference TRBV5-1 and TRBJ2-5, is KAGVTQTPRYLIKTRGQQVTLSCSPISGHRSVSWYQQTPGQGLQFLFEYFSETQRNKGNFPGRFSGRQFSNSRSEMNVSTLELGDSALYLCASSSVPKGETQYFGPGTRLLVL.

The chain carries TRBV19 and TRBJ2-7; TRBD1 aligns across 8 bases. Per germline, CDR1 LNHDA and CDR2 SQIVND (reference sequence). V lost 5 bases to trimming and J lost 6 bases; unmatched junction nucleotides: 6. The CDR3 consists of 13 residues. CDR3 nucleotide sequence: TGTGCCAGTAGTGGACAGGGCGGAAGCGAGCAGTACTTC. Encoded protein: CASSGQGGSEQYF.

The chain links TRBV3-1 (or the pseudogene TRBV3-2) to TRBJ1-2; D perhaps matches TRBD1 (5 bases). CDR1 is LGHDT, CDR2 YNNKEL, per germline (reference sequence). The CDR3 extends over 16 amino acids. The V gene lost 0 bases and the J gene lost 8 bases, with 19 bases spanning the gap. The CDR3 DNA sequence: TGTGCCAGCAGCCAAGACGATGGCAGGTTCCCAGGGGGCTACACCTTC. As protein: CASSQDDGRFPGGYTF.

This chain uses TRBV9 with TRBJ1-1; unclear D gene. Germline V gene sequence: CDR1 SGDLS, CDR2 YYNGEE. The CDR3 runs 13 residues. V dropped 0 bases and J dropped 6 bases, with 9 bases sitting between them. CDR3 in DNA: TGTGCCAGCAGCGTAGCCCCAGATGCTGAAGCTTTCTTT. This gives the protein CASSVAPDAEAFF.

The gene calls are TRBV9 and TRBJ2-5; the D gene is possibly TRBD2 (5 bases). Trimming pared 3 bases from V and 5 bases from J, leaving 11 bases between. Germline V gives CDR1 SGDLS, CDR2 YYNGEE. The CDR3 totals 13 residues. The CDR3 DNA follows: TGTGCCAGCAGCGAGACGGGGTCTGAGACCCAGTACTTC. It encodes CASSETGSETQYF.

The chain joins TRBV2 to TRBJ1-2, with 9 bases identical to TRBD1. The junction had 7 bases not matched to a gene; V was cut back by 4 bases and J by 7 bases. CDR1 and CDR2 (germline): SNHLY, FYNNEI. The length of the CDR3 is 14 residues. CDR3 DNA sequence: TGTGCCAGCAGTGTGGGACAGGGAACGGGTGGCTACACCTTC. Encoded protein: CASSVGQGTGGYTF.

This chain joins TRBV9 and TRBJ2-3; 10 nucleotides match TRBD1. The CDR3 sequence is 16 residues long. The V and J ends lost 4 bases and 6 bases, in that order; junction bases with no gene match: 11. From germline, CDR1 is SGDLS and CDR2 YYNGEE. Written as DNA, the CDR3 is TGTGCCAGCAGCCCCCGTGGGGGACAGGGGTATGATACGCAGTATTTT. Translated: CASSPRGGQGYDTQYF.